The 28 T cell receptor beta chains in this list originate from one sample, sequenced in a study of control samples from healthy donors and cancer patients. Sequencing used immunoSEQ multiplex PCR; TCRdb keeps in-frame clones, though not all of them. In the table there are 260,000 or so clones, roughly 82% of which are singletons. The sequenced sample consisted of PBMCs. The receptors were sampled from a woman aged 55-70 years with lung cancer.

This clone has only a few counts. The rearrangement uses TRBV21-1 and TRBJ1-1. TRBV21-1 is tagged as a pseudogene. The CDR3 spans 14 residues. DNA of the CDR3: TGTGCCAGCAGCAAATCGGGGGGAAACACTGAAGCTTTCTTT. This codes for CASSKSGGNTEAFF.

The chain recombines TRBV7-3 with TRBJ2-7; D is unresolved. V lost 0 bases to trimming and J lost 6 bases, with 9 bases between them. CDR3 length: 13 amino acids. In germline, CDR1 is SGHTA, CDR2 FQGTGA. CDR3 in DNA: TGTGCCAGCAGCTTAACGACGGTGGGCGAGCAGTACTTC. Its protein is CASSLTTVGEQYF.

The V and J genes are TRBV6-6 and TRBJ1-2; 8 bases agree with TRBD1. This CDR3 contains 14 residues. Germline CDR1 MNHNY, CDR2 SVGAGI (reference sequence). The ends lost 2 bases at V and 4 bases at J; junction bases unmatched: 3. CDR3 coding DNA: TGTGCCAGCAGTTACGGGGACAGGTTCTATGGCTACACCTTC. Translating it yields CASSYGDRFYGYTF.

The chain has TRBV29-1 and TRBJ2-3; TRBD2 might be the D (7 bases). In germline, CDR1 is SQVTM, CDR2 ANQGSEA. Deletions cut 3 bases from V and 1 base from J, with 26 bases between. CDR3 size: 19 residues. CDR3: CSVEGGGRRRAWGTDTQYF. The CDR3 nucleotides read TGCAGCGTTGAGGGAGGGGGGAGGAGGAGAGCTTGGGGCACAGATACGCAGTATTTT.

Concerning this clone: Other DNA sequences within the sample encode an identical CDR3. The chain couples TRBV9 to TRBJ1-5; tentatively, D is TRBD1 (5 bases). Germline V CDR1 and CDR2: SGDLS, YYNGEE. The V end was cut by 3 bases, the J end by 1 base, with 5 bases between. This CDR3 contains 13 residues. The CDR3 coding sequence is TGTGCCAGCAGCGGGGACAGCAATCAGCCCCAGCATTTT. It specifies CASSGDSNQPQHF.

V and J are TRBV11-3 and TRBJ2-7; D is unclear. Between the trimmed V and J ends, which lost 1 base and 3 bases, there was a span of 4 bases. Germline V gene sequence: CDR1 SGHNT, CDR2 YENEEA. This CDR3 spans 12 amino acids. The DNA of the CDR3 is TGTGCCAGCAGCTTAGGCAGCTACGAGCAGTACTTC. This sequence encodes CASSLGSYEQYF. The variable domain in full, with the rest retrieved from reference TRBV11-3 and TRBJ2-7, is EAGVVQSPRYKIIEKKQPVAFWCNPISGHNTLYWYLQNLGQGPELLIRYENEEAVDDSQLPKDRFSAERLKGVDSTLKIQPAELGDSAVYLCASSLGSYEQYFGPGTRLTVT.

The rearrangement joins TRBV7-2 to TRBJ1-1; no clear D gene. The germline CDR1 and CDR2 sequences are SGHTA and FQGNSA. Trimming removed 1 base at V and 4 bases at J, with 13 bases between. This CDR3 has 15 amino acids. The CDR3 protein is CASSLGVQLVTEAFF. The CDR3 coding sequence is TGTGCCAGCAGCTTAGGGGTCCAACTGGTCACTGAAGCTTTCTTT.

The chain combines TRBV3-1 (or the pseudogene TRBV3-2) with TRBJ1-1; D gene unclear. CDR3 length: 12 residues. The V end was cut by 1 base, the J end by 3 bases, with 3 bases between. In germline, CDR1 is LGHDT, CDR2 YNNKEL (reference sequence). The DNA of the CDR3 is TGTGCCAGCAGCCAAGGAGACACTGAAGCTTTCTTT. Translation gives CASSQGDTEAFF.

The rearrangement uses TRBV2 and TRBJ2-1; 9 bases map to TRBD2. In germline, CDR1 is SNHLY, CDR2 FYNNEI. Losses at the gene ends were 3 bases for V and 11 bases for J; bases not matched to a gene: 5. The CDR3 extends over 13 amino acids. CDR3 residues: CASSDSREGQQFF. The CDR3 region has the DNA TGTGCCAGCAGTGACTCGCGGGAGGGCCAGCAGTTCTTC.

This chain links TRBV7-8 with TRBJ2-2, with 9 bases aligning to TRBD1. The CDR3 totals 15 residues. V dropped 6 bases and J dropped 7; count of bases not matched to a gene: 9. Germline V gives CDR1 SGHVS, CDR2 FQNEAQ. DNA of the CDR3: TGTGCCAGCAGGGGGGGACAGGGCAGAGGCGGGGAGCTGTTTTTT. It is translated as CASRGGQGRGGELFF.

The chain joins TRBV2 to TRBJ1-6; possible D gene TRBD1, 6 bases. Trimming took 5 bases from V and 4 from J, leaving 12 bases between them. This CDR3 comprises 15 residues. Germline V gene data show CDR1 as SNHLY and CDR2 as FYNNEI. CDR3: CASSLDSQYNSPLHF. The CDR3 bases are TGTGCCAGCAGTTTGGACAGCCAGTATAATTCACCCCTCCACTTT.

This chain uses TRBV4-2 with TRBJ2-5; D is undetermined. CDR1 and CDR2 from the germline V gene are LGHNA and YNFKEQ. This CDR3 region has 13 residues. Deletions cut 4 bases from V and 5 bases from J, with 11 bases between. The CDR3 protein is CASSPGPDETQYF. The CDR3 DNA follows: TGTGCCAGCAGCCCTGGACCGGATGAGACCCAGTACTTC.

The chain employs TRBV6-5 and TRBJ1-1; D possibly corresponds to TRBD1 (5 bases). The CDR3 totals 15 residues. The ends were cut back, 2 bases at V and 5 bases at J, with 15 bases in the middle. Germline CDR1 MNHEY, CDR2 SVGAGI. CDR3 in DNA: TGTGCCAGCAGTTACGTCCCGGGGACGGGAACTGAAGCTTTCTTT. Translating it yields CASSYVPGTGTEAFF.

Comments on this clone: One junction end disagrees with the germline gene, perhaps due to a read error. CDR3 in amino acids: CATSGERGLGTRPEKLFF. The CDR3 DNA follows: TGTGCCACCAGCGGAGAACGGGGGCTGGGAACCCGACCTGAAAAACTGTTTTTT. The V call is TRBV15, the J call TRBJ1-4, with TRBD1 as a possible D gene (6 bases). Germline lookup yields CDR1 LNHNV and CDR2 YYDKDF (reference sequence). This CDR3 contains 18 residues. Filled out from reference TRBV15 and TRBJ1-4, the complete variable domain reads DAMVIQNPRYQVTQFGKPVTLSCSQTLNHNVMYWYQQKSSQAPKLLFHYYDKDFNNEADTPDNFQSRRPNTSFCFLDIRSPGLGDTAMYLCATSGERGLGTRPEKLFFGSGTQLSVL.

The chain carries TRBV6-5 and TRBJ1-2, with D possibly being TRBD1 (5 bases). CDR1 is MNHEY and CDR2 is SVGAGI in the germline V gene. CDR3 size: 13 residues. V lost 7 bases and J lost 6, with 15 bases in between. The CDR3 region has the DNA TGTGCCAGCACCCCCGGCGAGGGGAATGGCTACACCTTC. This sequence encodes CASTPGEGNGYTF.

The chain uses TRBV6-2 or TRBV6-3 and TRBJ1-5, with D hard to call. Trimming left V 5 bases short and J 5 bases short, with 16 bases between. Germline-derived CDR1 and CDR2 are MNHEY and SVGEGT. The CDR3 is made up of 15 amino acids. CDR3 bases: TGTGCCAGCAGTACTCCGGACCCGGCCGATCAGCCCCAGCATTTT. Protein sequence: CASSTPDPADQPQHF.

This clone has only one observation. The rearrangement uses TRBV20-1 and TRBJ2-5; 8 nucleotides agree with TRBD2. Per the germline V gene, CDR1 is DFQATT and CDR2 is SNEGSKA (reference sequence). This CDR3 comprises 13 residues. The V and J ends lost 3 bases and 4 bases, in that order; junction bases with no gene match: 4. The CDR3 nucleotides read TGCAGTGCTAGTCGGACTAGCCGAGAGACCCAGTACTTC. Its translation: CSASRTSRETQYF.

As for this clone: Other DNA sequences in the sample encode the same CDR3. The V call is TRBV6-5, the J call TRBJ2-7; D gene ambiguous. This CDR3 has 15 residues. Germline CDR1 MNHEY, CDR2 SVGAGI. V shed 7 bases and J shed 2 bases, with 18 bases lying between them. This chain's CDR3 is CASTPGRGKTYEQYF. The CDR3 nucleotides read TGTGCCAGCACCCCCGGGCGAGGAAAAACCTACGAGCAGTACTTC.

The rearrangement joins TRBV7-2 to TRBJ1-2; D possibly corresponds to TRBD1 (6 bases). The V end lost 3 bases, the J end lost 8 bases, and 13 bases lay between the germline ends. The CDR3 runs 13 residues. Germline CDR1 and CDR2: SGHTA and FQGNSA. CDR3 protein: CASSLDSLVGYTF. The CDR3 DNA follows: TGTGCCAGCAGCTTGGACAGTCTAGTCGGCTACACCTTC. The full variable domain, rest sourced from reference TRBV7-2 and TRBJ1-2, is GAGVSQSPSNKVTEKGKDVELRCDPISGHTALYWYRQSLGQGLEFLIYFQGNSAPDKSGLPSDRFSAERTGGSVSTLTIQRTQQEDSAVYLCASSLDSLVGYTFGSGTRLTVV.

This clone was detected once. J is TRBJ1-2 and V is TRBV9; 8 nucleotides agree with TRBD1. In germline, CDR1 is SGDLS, CDR2 YYNGEE. Losses at the gene ends were 3 bases for V and 2 bases for J; bases not matched to a gene: 6. This CDR3 has 15 residues. This CDR3 is CASSARDRSNYGYTF. The CDR3 bases are TGTGCCAGCAGCGCGCGGGACAGGTCCAACTATGGCTACACCTTC.

The chain recombines TRBV5-5 with TRBJ2-3; D is unclear. Germline V gene data show CDR1 as SGHKS and CDR2 as YYEKEE (reference sequence). Trimming took 3 bases from V and 3 from J, leaving 11 bases between them. CDR3 length: 14 amino acids. The CDR3 bases are TGTGCCAGCAGCTCAGAACAGACTACAGATACGCAGTATTTT. This translates into CASSSEQTTDTQYF.

This sequence joins TRBV4-2 and TRBJ2-1, with D maybe TRBD2 (5 bases). The CDR3 is 14 residues long. The germline V gene encodes CDR1 LGHNA and CDR2 YNFKEQ. V was cut by 0 bases and J by 8 bases, with 11 bases left in between. The CDR3 nucleotides are TGTGCCAGCAGCCAAGATCGATTAGCGTATGAGCAGTTCTTC. Translating gives CASSQDRLAYEQFF.

This sequence joins TRBV19 and TRBJ2-1, with 8 positions matching TRBD2. The CDR3 loop spans 16 amino acids. V lost 2 bases and J lost 5; bases outside the gene matches: 8. Germline V gene data show CDR1 as LNHDA and CDR2 as SQIVND (reference sequence). The CDR3 DNA is TGTGCCAGTAGTATATCAGGGACTAGGAGTCACAATGAGCAGTTCTTC. Translation gives CASSISGTRSHNEQFF.

The chain joins TRBV19 to TRBJ2-2, with D possibly matching TRBD2 (6 bases). CDR3 length: 16 amino acids. V gave up 7 bases and J gave up 0 bases, with 15 bases separating them. CDR1 is LNHDA, CDR2 SQIVND, per germline (reference sequence). Written as DNA, the CDR3 is TGTGCCAGTAAGATCTGGGGGGTCGCGAACACCGGGGAGCTGTTTTTT. It yields the protein CASKIWGVANTGELFF.

In this sample, this clone turned up once. V is TRBV5-1 and J is TRBJ1-1, with D unresolved. The length of the CDR3 is 15 residues. Germline V gene data show CDR1 as SGHRS and CDR2 as YFSETQ. The germline V and J ends were trimmed by 4 bases and 0 bases, with 13 bases remaining between them. CDR3 region: CASSPTPSVNTEAFF. The CDR3 nucleotides are TGCGCCAGCAGCCCGACGCCGTCGGTGAACACTGAAGCTTTCTTT.

This clone occurred a few times. DNA for the CDR3: TGTGCCAGCAGCGCTGGGTCCCAAGAGACCCAGTACTTC. Its translation is CASSAGSQETQYF. The rearrangement links TRBV7-9 to TRBJ2-5; D gene ambiguous. The CDR3 has 13 residues. V was pared by 5 bases and J by 1 base, with 8 bases between. The germline CDR1 and CDR2 sequences are SEHNR and FQNEAQ (reference sequence).

The chain links TRBV7-3 to TRBJ1-1; 7 positions agree with TRBD1. This CDR3 spans 13 amino acids. Germline lookup yields CDR1 SGHTA and CDR2 FQGTGA. V shed 5 bases, J shed 4 bases, and the junction held 4 bases outside the gene matches. The CDR3 region is CASSITGVTEAFF. The CDR3 DNA reads TGTGCCAGCAGCATCACAGGGGTCACTGAAGCTTTCTTT. The whole variable domain, remainder taken from reference TRBV7-3 and TRBJ1-1, is GAGVSQTPSNKVTEKGKYVELRCDPISGHTALYWYRQSLGQGPEFLIYFQGTGAADDSGLPNDRFFAVRPEGSVSTLKIQRTERGDSAVYLCASSITGVTEAFFGQGTRLTVV.

This clone has a count of ten or more. The chain carries TRBV11-2 and TRBJ1-6, with 7 nucleotides matching TRBD1. The CDR3 contains 14 residues. V dropped 1 base and J dropped 10; count of bases not matched to a gene: 4. Germline-derived CDR1 and CDR2 are SGHAT and FQNNGV. The CDR3 region has the DNA TGTGCCAGCAGCTTAGGGGGGGACAGCTCACCCCTCCACTTT. Its translation: CASSLGGDSSPLHF.